The source of this T cell receptor beta chain is a study of shared clonotypes between healthy human individuals. Across the study: The donor group consisted of two women and a few men, aged 18 to 49. Study results and caveats: Among the subsets, naive ones generally showed larger estimated richness than memory ones.

Notes on this clone: Its antigen is as yet unknown.

Produced via immunoSEQ multiplex PCR; TCRdb's table is partial and in-frame only. Counted here are 2 million to 3 million clones, more than 90% occurring once; the ten biggest clones make up about 0.13%. Germline V gene lookup returns CDR1 LGHNA and CDR2 YSLEER. This CDR3 has 16 amino acids. V gave up 3 bases and J gave up 2 bases; unmatched junction bases: 6. V gene TRBV4-3 combines with J gene TRBJ2-3; 9 bases line up with TRBD2. This TCR was recovered from a man younger than 30 in good health. The sequenced material came from naive CD4+ T cells sorted from blood. Subset meaning: CD45RA+ positively selected. The CDR3 DNA is TGCGCCAGCAGCCAGATTAGCGGGAGAGTCACAGATACGCAGTATTTT. It codes for CASSQISGRVTDTQYF.